The source of this TCR beta chain is a study of cytomegalovirus exposure and HLA in healthy donors. Study outcomes and limitations: Some TCR beta chains (roughly 150 of them) were listed as cytomegalovirus-associated. Among TCR beta chains of equal frequency, HLA-associated ones were more clonally expanded in a later analysis.

A multiplex PCR was run with 60 Vbeta primers and 13 Jbeta primers. Some clones are missing from TCRdb's copy, which holds only in-frame ones; the method was immunoSEQ multiplex PCR. This sample yields about 140,000 clones, of which 75% are seen a single time; around 3.4% belongs to the top ten. Trimming removed 6 bases at V and 0 bases at J, with 14 bases between. Germline CDR1 reads MDHEN; CDR2 reads SYDVKM. The CDR3 has 15 residues. This clone was counted a single time. Its specificity is unknown. Sequencing was done on a sample of PBMCs. The chain recombines TRBV28 with TRBJ1-1; a possible D gene is TRBD1 (5 bases). The receptor was isolated from a man aged 35 to 55 in good health and CMV-seronegative. The CDR3: CASSTGRDLNTEAFF. CDR3 bases: TGTGCCAGCAGCACGGGGAGGGACTTGAACACTGAAGCTTTCTTT.